Below are 27 T cell receptor beta chains sequenced from a single sample in a study of blood T cells in healthy people across ages. With a J-beta primer mix and a sample-barcoded 5' primer, a second PCR ran about 7 to 12 cycles. TCRdb reanalysed the 5' RACE reads using MiXCR and keeps one entry per CDR3 protein. Here the sample spans about 1.6 million distinct CDR3 sequences, 34% being singletons. Specimen: blood. Every receptor here comes from a woman aged 25 to 45 in good health.

This clonotype was seen a few times. The rearrangement links TRBV5-1 to TRBJ2-1; D might be TRBD2 (5 bases). Trimming stripped 1 base from V and 8 bases from J, with 16 bases between. The CDR3 extends over 15 amino acids. Germline V gene sequence: CDR1 SGHRS, CDR2 YFSETQ. The CDR3 DNA sequence: TGCGCCAGCAGCTTGTTGGACCCAGCGGCTTATGAGCAGTTCTTC. This sequence encodes CASSLLDPAAYEQFF.

The CDR3 DNA is TGTGCCAGCAGCTTAGCGGGCAGTGGATACTCCTACGAGCAGTACTTC. This sequence encodes CASSLAGSGYSYEQYF. The rearrangement uses TRBV7-2 and TRBJ2-7; D uncertain. Looked up from germline, CDR1 is SGHTA and CDR2 is FQGNSA. The length of the CDR3 is 16 residues. V dropped 0 bases and J dropped 0 bases, with 12 bases sitting between them.

The chain recombines TRBV30 with TRBJ1-6, with a tentative D call TRBD1 (5 bases). The V end was cut by 3 bases, the J end by 4 bases, with 10 bases between. The germline gives CDR1 GTSNPN, CDR2 SVGIG (reference sequence). There are 14 residues in the CDR3. The CDR3 DNA reads as TGTGCCTGGAGGCGGGGGGAGTATAATTCACCCCTCCACTTT. This translates into CAWRRGEYNSPLHF.

The chain employs TRBV6-6 and TRBJ2-7; TRBD2 matches at 13 bases. The CDR3 runs 16 residues. Trimming cost V 6 bases and J 3 bases; bases outside gene matches: 8. Germline lookup yields CDR1 MNHNY and CDR2 SVGAGI (reference sequence). The CDR3 region is CASRPGTSGTIYEQYF. The CDR3 DNA follows: TGTGCCAGCAGACCGGGGACTAGCGGGACAATCTACGAGCAGTACTTC.

V gene TRBV4-1 combines with J gene TRBJ2-5; 10 bases are shared with TRBD2. The junction had 3 bases not matched to a gene; V was cut back by 0 bases and J by 2 bases. CDR1 is MGHRA, CDR2 YSYEKL, per germline. The CDR3 contains 16 residues. The CDR3 sequence is CASSQESSGRQETQYF. CDR3 coding DNA: TGCGCCAGCAGCCAAGAGTCTAGCGGGAGACAAGAGACCCAGTACTTC.

There are a few counts of this clonotype. V is TRBV4-2 and J is TRBJ1-1; D call uncertain. V was clipped by 1 base and J by 10 bases, with 10 bases between them. CDR3 length: 12 amino acids. The germline V gene encodes CDR1 LGHNA and CDR2 YNFKEQ. CDR3: CASSQVAGGAFF. CDR3 sequence (DNA): TGTGCCAGCAGCCAAGTTGCGGGAGGAGCTTTCTTT.

The chain couples TRBV7-3 to TRBJ2-7, with D perhaps matching TRBD1 or TRBD2 (7 bases each). With 5 bases removed from V and 6 bases from J, the gap between germline ends came to 14 bases. The CDR3 totals 13 residues. Germline V lookup: CDR1 SGHTA, CDR2 FQGTGA. CDR3 coding DNA: TGTGCCAGCAGCCCCAGGGGGGAGGGCGAGCAGTACTTC. This gives the protein CASSPRGEGEQYF.

This clonotype was observed a handful of times. The chain is built from TRBV9 and TRBJ2-5; TRBD2 matches at 7 bases. V shed 0 bases, J shed 4 bases, and the junction held 9 bases outside the gene matches. The V gene's germline CDR1 is SGDLS and CDR2 YYNGEE. This CDR3 comprises 16 residues. CDR3 sequence (DNA): TGTGCCAGCAGCGTAGCTGGCGGGAGTCCCCCAGAGACCCAGTACTTC. Translated: CASSVAGGSPPETQYF.

The chain combines TRBV5-1 with TRBJ2-3; D ambiguous. The CDR3 is 16 amino acids. The V end lost 4 bases, the J end lost 2 bases, and 17 bases lay between the germline ends. The V gene's germline CDR1 is SGHRS and CDR2 YFSETQ. CDR3: CASSRTRTTPTDTQYF. DNA of the CDR3: TGCGCCAGCAGCAGAACCAGGACGACTCCCACAGATACGCAGTATTTT.

This clonotype was observed many times. V is TRBV20-1 and J is TRBJ1-6; 7 positions agree with TRBD1. V dropped 2 bases and J dropped 5; count of bases not matched to a gene: 9. The CDR3 is 16 residues long. Per the germline V gene, CDR1 is DFQATT and CDR2 is SNEGSKA (reference sequence). CDR3 protein: CSARPPGQSNNSPLHF. The CDR3 DNA reads as TGCAGTGCTAGACCCCCGGGACAGAGCAATAATTCACCCCTCCACTTT.

To note about this clonotype: At one boundary the junction diverges from the germline segment, which might be a read error. The chain couples TRBV10-3 to TRBJ2-7, with D perhaps assigned TRBD1 or TRBD2 (5 bases each). CDR1 and CDR2 from the germline V gene are ENHRY and SYGVKD. This CDR3 has 13 amino acids. The CDR3 spells CATSRDGYYEQYF. CDR3 DNA: TGTGCCACCAGTCGGGACGGATACTACGAGCAGTACTTC.

The gene calls are TRBV14 and TRBJ1-2; TRBD1 might be the D (5 bases). Germline lookup yields CDR1 SGHDN and CDR2 FVKESK. The V end was cut by 2 bases, the J end by 7 bases, with 11 bases between. This CDR3 is 13 amino acids long. The CDR3 DNA is TGTGCCAGCAGCCAACAAAAGACAGCTGGCTACACCTTC. As protein: CASSQQKTAGYTF.

The chain couples TRBV2 to TRBJ2-3; a weak D match, TRBD2 (6 bases). The CDR3 extends over 14 amino acids. Looked up from germline, CDR1 is SNHLY and CDR2 is FYNNEI. Trimming removed 7 bases at V and 1 base at J, with 12 bases between. The CDR3 DNA is TGTGCCAGCAACCTGGGACTGGGCACAGATACGCAGTATTTT. Amino acids: CASNLGLGTDTQYF.

This chain connects TRBV20-1 to TRBJ2-1, with TRBD2 as a possible D gene (5 bases). Germline CDR1 is DFQATT and CDR2 is SNEGSKA (reference sequence). The V and J ends lost 3 bases and 0 bases respectively, with 15 bases between them. This CDR3 is built from 16 residues. The CDR3 nucleotides read TGCAGTGCTAGCTCCCTGAGCGGAGTCTCCTACAATGAGCAGTTCTTC. Amino acids: CSASSLSGVSYNEQFF.

This clonotype came up a few times. The J gene is TRBJ2-7, the V gene TRBV27, with TRBD1 matching over 9 bases. CDR1 and CDR2 from the germline V gene are MNHEY and SMNVEV (reference sequence). V gave up 5 bases and J gave up 5 bases; unmatched junction bases: 7. The CDR3 spans 14 residues. CDR3 nucleotides: TGTGCCAGCAGTGTACAGGGGGCGTCGGACGAGCAGTACTTC. Translating gives CASSVQGASDEQYF.

The V gene is TRBV4-2, the J gene TRBJ1-6; D perhaps matches TRBD1 (5 bases). The ends were cut back, 0 bases at V and 6 bases at J, with 15 bases in the middle. Germline V CDR1 and CDR2: LGHNA, YNFKEQ. CDR3 length equals 17 residues. DNA for the CDR3: TGTGCCAGCAGCCAAGATACAATAGGGGCTGGTAATTCACCCCTCCACTTT. This translates into CASSQDTIGAGNSPLHF.

Comments on this clonotype: Being one base from a much bigger clone, this may be a read error. The chain uses TRBV6-4 and TRBJ2-3, with unresolved D. Deletions cut 6 bases from V and 2 bases from J, with 27 bases between. Germline CDR1 reads MRHNA; CDR2 reads SNTAGT. CDR3 length: 19 residues. CDR3 sequence reads: CASSPKRSTTALTTDTQYF. The CDR3 nucleotides are TGTGCCAGCAGCCCAAAGAGGAGTACTACAGCCCTCACCACAGATACGCAGTATTTT.

V and J are TRBV5-4 and TRBJ2-7; TRBD2 agrees at 10 bases. The CDR3 has 17 amino acids. Germline CDR1 is SGHNT and CDR2 is YYREEE (reference sequence). J was trimmed by 0 bases and V by 7 bases; bases with no gene match: 13. The CDR3 bases are TGTGCCAGCGGTCCAGTAGGGGGGACTAGCGCCTCCTACGAGCAGTACTTC. Its protein is CASGPVGGTSASYEQYF.

This clonotype came up many times. This chain uses TRBV3-1 with TRBJ2-3; the D is unclear. Germline CDR1 LGHDT, CDR2 YNNKEL (reference sequence). V shed 4 bases and J shed 0 bases, with 11 bases lying between them. CDR3 length: 15 residues. The CDR3 sequence: CASSPSPASTDTQYF. CDR3 nucleotides: TGTGCCAGCAGCCCCTCCCCGGCTAGCACAGATACGCAGTATTTT.

This clonotype was counted ten times or more. The chain links TRBV7-2 to TRBJ1-5; a weak D match, TRBD1 (5 bases). Germline V gene lookup returns CDR1 SGHTA and CDR2 FQGNSA. V lost 3 bases and J lost 0, with 18 bases in between. The CDR3 totals 18 residues. The chain's CDR3 is CASSFRPGRVYSNQPQHF. For the CDR3, the DNA is TGTGCCAGCAGCTTCCGACCCGGCAGGGTTTATAGCAATCAGCCCCAGCATTTT. Full variable domain (rest looked up from reference TRBV7-2 and TRBJ1-5): GAGVSQSPSNKVTEKGKDVELRCDPISGHTALYWYRQSLGQGLEFLIYFQGNSAPDKSGLPSDRFSAERTGGSVSTLTIQRTQQEDSAVYLCASSFRPGRVYSNQPQHFGDGTRLSIL.

Here the CDR3 reads CANSQAASGRWEQYF. DNA for the CDR3: TGTGCCAATAGCCAAGCGGCTAGCGGCCGATGGGAGCAGTACTTC. The gene calls are TRBV3-1 and TRBJ2-7, with 7 nucleotides matching TRBD2. V gave up 10 bases and J gave up 7 bases; unmatched junction bases: 19. The CDR3 extends over 15 amino acids. Germline loops: CDR1 LGHDT, CDR2 YNNKEL (reference sequence).

V is TRBV2 and J is TRBJ2-1; TRBD2 is a possible D gene (6 bases). This CDR3 has 16 amino acids. Germline V gene lookup returns CDR1 SNHLY and CDR2 FYNNEI. With 7 bases removed from V and 7 bases from J, the gap between germline ends came to 23 bases. CDR3 sequence reads: CASTVKRAGTKNEQFF. The CDR3 region has the DNA TGTGCCAGCACGGTCAAGCGGGCGGGAACGAAAAATGAGCAGTTCTTC.

This clonotype was seen more than once but under ten times. The chain recombines TRBV5-1 with TRBJ2-1; D might be TRBD2 (6 bases). This CDR3 has 16 residues. Trimming removed 4 bases from V and 8 bases from J, with 22 bases in between. Germline V lookup: CDR1 SGHRS, CDR2 YFSETQ. The CDR3 nucleotides read TGCGCCAGCAGCATGACTAGTCTCAAGTTTGATGATGAGCAGTTCTTC. Translated, it gives CASSMTSLKFDDEQFF.

This clonotype has a handful of counts. J is TRBJ1-1 and V is TRBV29-1; TRBD1 aligns across 8 bases. CDR1 SQVTM and CDR2 ANQGSEA come from the germline V gene. The CDR3 spans 13 residues. V lost 3 bases, J lost 6 bases, and 6 bases stayed unmatched. The CDR3, as DNA: TGCAGCGTTGATCTGGACAGGGCGGCTGAAGCTTTCTTT. It codes for CSVDLDRAAEAFF.

The table lists this clonotype with many counts. The chain has TRBV6-6 and TRBJ2-5, with a possible D match to TRBD1 (6 bases). This CDR3 comprises 13 residues. Trimming cost V 6 bases and J 3 bases, with 11 bases left between them. The germline CDR1 and CDR2 sequences are MNHNY and SVGAGI (reference sequence). The CDR3 here is CASSGQNEETQYF. In DNA, the CDR3 is TGTGCCAGCAGCGGACAGAACGAAGAGACCCAGTACTTC.

On this clonotype itself: This may come from a read error, since a much larger clone is one base off. V is TRBV12-3 or TRBV12-4 and J is TRBJ2-1, with D hard to call. The J call may be in error: the DNA end matches TRBJ2-7 better. The CDR3 is 15 residues long. The CDR3 here is CASSLGISSYNEQYF. CDR3 coding DNA: TGTGCCAGCAGTTTAGGGATTAGCTCCTACAATGAGCAGTACTTC.

This chain joins TRBV27 and TRBJ2-1; 7 bases match TRBD1. The CDR3 covers 16 residues. In germline, CDR1 is MNHEY, CDR2 SMNVEV (reference sequence). J was trimmed by 1 base and V by 3 bases; bases with no gene match: 6. CDR3 bases: TGTGCCAGCAGTTTGGTCGGCAGGGGGTCCTACAATGAGCAGTTCTTC. Its protein product is CASSLVGRGSYNEQFF.